This paragraph covers one TCR beta chain sequence. The data are from a study of radiation and T cells in renal cell carcinoma. Clones were read by immunoSEQ multiplex PCR, and TCRdb kept only the in-frame ones, dropping some. The table records under 200,000 clones, 88% of them present only once. The sample's time point: blood 4 weeks post-SBRT, at nephrectomy. The treatment is: 15 Gy SBRT to primary tumor, nephrectomy 4 weeks later. Unmatched junction bases numbered 4, after V lost 4 bases and J lost 4 bases. The CDR3 is made up of 13 amino acids. Germline CDR1 SGHDT, CDR2 YYEEEE. The sample consisted of blood, taken from a patient whose treatment included radiotherapy and nephrectomy. The receptor was derived from a woman in her forties or fifties with renal cell carcinoma. The genes are TRBV5-6 and TRBJ1-2; 7 positions agree with TRBD1. CDR3 bases: TGTGCCAGCAGCCTGACAGGGACCTATGGCTACACCTTC. Its protein product is CASSLTGTYGYTF.